These 11 T cell receptor beta chains were sequenced from one sample in a study of blood T cell repertoires in COVID-19. Here immunoSEQ multiplex PCR was the method, and the copy in TCRdb shows in-frame clones only, minus some. The sample has some 270,000 clones, around 89% seen once. The sequencing input was peripheral blood. These receptors all stem from a man aged 25-45 years with acute or convalescent COVID-19.

The rearrangement uses TRBV10-3 and TRBJ2-6; possible D gene TRBD1, 6 bases. Trimming took 7 bases from V and 6 from J, leaving 10 bases between them. Germline CDR1 reads ENHRY; CDR2 reads SYGVKD. This CDR3 is built from 13 residues. The CDR3 nucleotides read TGTGCCATCAAGTCAGGGGAGGCCAACGTCCTGACTTTC. Encoded protein: CAIKSGEANVLTF.

The chain couples TRBV11-3 to TRBJ2-1; TRBD2 matches 7 bases. Germline CDR1 SGHNT, CDR2 YENEEA. The CDR3 loop spans 16 amino acids. Germline trimming cut 1 base from V and 1 base from J; bases unmatched to any gene: 4. The CDR3 DNA follows: TGTGCCAGCAGCTTAGGCGGGAGTGGGTCCTACAATGAGCAGTTCTTC. Protein: CASSLGGSGSYNEQFF.

For the CDR3, the DNA is TGCGCCAGCAGCTCACCCACCGGGAATCCAACTAATGAAAAACTGTTTTTT. Amino acids: CASSSPTGNPTNEKLFF. This chain connects TRBV5-1 to TRBJ1-4, with D unclear. Looked up from germline, CDR1 is SGHRS and CDR2 is YFSETQ. The CDR3 totals 17 residues. Trimming took off 3 bases at V and 0 bases at J, with 15 bases between the two ends.

The chain uses TRBV5-1 and TRBJ2-7; 13 bases agree with TRBD2. V was clipped by 4 bases and J by 4 bases; unmatched bases: 2. CDR3 length: 14 residues. Looked up from germline, CDR1 is SGHRS and CDR2 is YFSETQ. CDR3 DNA sequence: TGCGCCAGCAGCCCGGGACTAGCGGGATACGAGCAGTACTTC. Protein: CASSPGLAGYEQYF.

The chain is built from TRBV5-1 and TRBJ1-2, with D possibly being TRBD1 (6 bases). The germline V gene encodes CDR1 SGHRS and CDR2 YFSETQ. V was pared by 3 bases and J by 1 base, with 25 bases between. CDR3 size: 19 residues. CDR3 coding DNA: TGCGCCAGCAGCTCCCCACTGGGGGCGACCAGCGCACATAACTATGGCTACACCTTC. It specifies CASSSPLGATSAHNYGYTF. The entire variable domain, with the rest obtained from reference TRBV5-1 and TRBJ1-2, is as follows: KAGVTQTPRYLIKTRGQQVTLSCSPISGHRSVSWYQQTPGQGLQFLFEYFSETQRNKGNFPGRFSGRQFSNSRSEMNVSTLELGDSALYLCASSSPLGATSAHNYGYTFGSGTRLTVV.

This rearrangement joins TRBV2 to TRBJ2-2; no firm D call. The ends were cut back, 7 bases at V and 4 bases at J, with 16 bases in the middle. CDR1 and CDR2 from the germline V gene are SNHLY and FYNNEI. This CDR3 has 15 amino acids. The CDR3 protein is CASIELKMPTGELFF. The CDR3 DNA sequence: TGTGCCAGCATAGAGCTTAAAATGCCCACCGGGGAGCTGTTTTTT.

This chain links TRBV5-4 with TRBJ1-3; D may be TRBD1 (6 bases). This CDR3 spans 17 amino acids. CDR1 and CDR2 from the germline V gene are SGHNT and YYREEE (reference sequence). Trimming removed 2 bases from V and 0 bases from J, with 15 bases in between. CDR3 DNA sequence: TGTGCCAGCAGCTTAGTCGGGACGGACAGCTCTGGAAACACCATATATTTT. Protein product: CASSLVGTDSSGNTIYF.

The rearrangement uses TRBV2 and TRBJ2-7; 7 bases agree with TRBD1. Germline V gene sequence: CDR1 SNHLY, CDR2 FYNNEI. CDR3 length: 15 residues. V was clipped by 6 bases and J by 1 base; unmatched bases: 9. The CDR3 nucleotides read TGTGCCAGCAGGGATTGGGGACAGCCATCCTACGAGCAGTACTTC. This sequence encodes CASRDWGQPSYEQYF.

This clone was observed a single time. V gene TRBV5-6 combines with J gene TRBJ1-2; a weak D match, TRBD1 (5 bases). The CDR3 contains 12 residues. Per the germline V gene, CDR1 is SGHDT and CDR2 is YYEEEE. The V and J ends lost 4 bases and 8 bases respectively, with 12 bases between them. CDR3 residues: CASSIMKGGYTF. CDR3 coding DNA: TGTGCCAGCAGCATCATGAAGGGGGGCTACACCTTC.

This chain uses TRBV5-4 with TRBJ2-6, with D perhaps TRBD2 (5 bases). This CDR3 region has 15 residues. The V end lost 9 bases, the J end lost 1 base, and 14 bases lay between the germline ends. The germline CDR1 and CDR2 sequences are SGHNT and YYREEE (reference sequence). In DNA, the CDR3 is TGTGCCACCCGAGGAGGAGTTTCTGGGGCCAACGTCCTGACTTTC. It translates to CATRGGVSGANVLTF.

In this sample, this clone turned up once. The chain has TRBV7-8 and TRBJ1-2; no firm D call. The CDR3 is made up of 17 amino acids. CDR1 and CDR2 (germline): SGHVS, FQNEAQ. The V end lost 2 bases, the J end lost 0 bases, and 16 bases lay between the germline ends. The CDR3 DNA sequence: TGTGCCAGCAGCTTAAGAAGTAGGGCTAGCTCTAACTATGGCTACACCTTC. Translation: CASSLRSRASSNYGYTF.